Below, 26 T cell receptor beta chains from the same sample are listed, as sequenced in a study of graft-versus-host responses after intestinal transplantation. Antigen specificity for these receptors is unknown. Generated by immunoSEQ multiplex PCR, the TCRdb table keeps only in-frame clones and is missing some. Of some 82,000 clones listed, around 86% are singletons. The sequencing here drew on unstimulated CD8+ T cells sorted from spleen or lymph node cells, taken before transplant. These receptor sequences come from a human donor who was the organ donor for an intestinal transplant.

This chain links TRBV18 with TRBJ1-1; a weak D match, TRBD1 (5 bases). There are 14 residues in the CDR3. V lost 2 bases and J lost 2, with 9 bases in between. Germline V CDR1 and CDR2: KGHSH, LQKENI. The CDR3 DNA follows: TGTGCCAGCTCACCAGGGGCGTCCAACACTGAAGCTTTCTTT. Its protein product is CASSPGASNTEAFF.

Points on this clone: The sample carries other DNA sequences with the same CDR3. V gene TRBV19 combines with J gene TRBJ2-7; 7 nucleotides align to TRBD1. The CDR3 covers 13 residues. Trimming took 5 bases from V and 2 from J; bases not matched to a gene: 3. Germline V gene data show CDR1 as LNHDA and CDR2 as SQIVND (reference sequence). CDR3: CASSPGQAYEQYF. In nucleotides, the CDR3 is TGTGCCAGTAGTCCCGGACAGGCCTACGAGCAGTACTTC. Full variable domain (outside the CDR3, taken from reference TRBV19 and TRBJ2-7): DGGITQSPKYLFRKEGQNVTLSCEQNLNHDAMYWYRQDPGQGLRLIYYSQIVNDFQKGDIAEGYSVSREKKESFPLTVTSAQKNPTAFYLCASSPGQAYEQYFGPGTRLTVT.

This clone was recorded once. The chain recombines TRBV28 with TRBJ1-2, with 8 bases that match TRBD1. CDR1 and CDR2 from the germline V gene are MDHEN and SYDVKM. CDR3 size: 14 residues. With V trimmed by 6 bases and J by 4 bases, 7 bases remained unmatched. The CDR3 spells CASSRGQGAYGYTF. CDR3 bases: TGTGCCAGCAGCCGTGGACAGGGTGCCTATGGCTACACCTTC.

This chain joins TRBV28 and TRBJ2-6, with D possibly being TRBD1 (6 bases). From germline, CDR1 is MDHEN and CDR2 SYDVKM. V lost 3 bases to trimming and J lost 3 bases, with 18 bases between them. The CDR3 runs 18 residues. DNA of the CDR3: TGTGCCAGCAGTTTGGGGGCTAGCTTCCTCTTTGGGGCCAACGTCCTGACTTTC. Its protein is CASSLGASFLFGANVLTF.

The chain has TRBV30 and TRBJ1-2, with 12 bases fitting TRBD1. The CDR3 runs 14 residues. V shed 2 bases, J shed 8 bases, and the junction held 6 bases outside the gene matches. Germline loops: CDR1 GTSNPN, CDR2 SVGIG (reference sequence). Written as DNA, the CDR3 is TGTGCCTGGAGTTGGGGACAGGGGGCAGGGGGCTACACCTTC. Protein: CAWSWGQGAGGYTF.

This clone appeared once. This rearrangement joins TRBV7-9 to TRBJ1-5; D possibly corresponds to TRBD1 (6 bases). CDR3 length: 12 amino acids. V was shortened by 6 bases and J by 6 bases, with 9 bases between the two germline ends. Germline values: CDR1 SEHNR, CDR2 FQNEAQ (reference sequence). CDR3 in DNA: TGTGCCAGCAGTACAGGGACTCAGCCCCAGCATTTT. It is translated as CASSTGTQPQHF.

The rearrangement links TRBV9 to TRBJ2-1, with 8 bases identical to TRBD1. The CDR3 consists of 15 residues. Unmatched junction bases numbered 7, after V lost 0 bases and J lost 8 bases. Germline CDR1 is SGDLS and CDR2 is YYNGEE. The CDR3 reads CASSVEGDRGDEQFF. CDR3 sequence (DNA): TGTGCCAGCAGCGTAGAAGGAGACAGGGGTGATGAGCAGTTCTTC. The variable domain in full, completed from reference TRBV9 and TRBJ2-1, reads DSGVTQTPKHLITATGQRVTLRCSPRSGDLSVYWYQQSLDQGLQFLIQYYNGEERAKGNILERFSAQQFPDLHSELNLSSLELGDSALYFCASSVEGDRGDEQFFGPGTRLTVL.

This clone was observed a handful of times. The chain couples TRBV27 to TRBJ1-2, with a tentative D call TRBD1 (5 bases). The CDR3 length is 15 residues. With 6 bases removed from V and 5 bases from J, the gap between germline ends came to 19 bases. Germline V lookup: CDR1 MNHEY, CDR2 SMNVEV (reference sequence). DNA of the CDR3: TGTGCCAGCAGCCAAGATATTGGACACCTATATGGCTACACCTTC. Translation: CASSQDIGHLYGYTF.

This clone was found once. The CDR3 bases are TGTGCCAGCAGCCCTACGGGGGGACATGAGCAGTTCTTC. Amino acid sequence: CASSPTGGHEQFF. The chain recombines TRBV11-3 with TRBJ2-1; 7 bases align to TRBD2. This CDR3 region has 13 residues. The V gene's germline CDR1 is SGHNT and CDR2 YENEEA. Germline trimming cut 5 bases from V and 8 bases from J; bases unmatched to any gene: 6.

The chain is built from TRBV16 and TRBJ2-7; D tentatively fits TRBD1 or TRBD2 (6 bases each). The CDR3 totals 15 residues. V was shortened by 1 base and J by 0 bases, with 10 bases between the two germline ends. Germline CDR1 and CDR2: KGHSY and FQNENV. CDR3 sequence (DNA): TGTGCCAGCAGCCAATTCTGGGGGGCCTCCTACGAGCAGTACTTC. Translated, it gives CASSQFWGASYEQYF.

The chain is built from TRBV5-1 and TRBJ2-7; no reliable D call. V was pared by 2 bases and J by 5 bases, with 8 bases between. The CDR3 extends over 12 amino acids. Germline lookup yields CDR1 SGHRS and CDR2 YFSETQ. The CDR3 reads CASSFGSNEQYF. The CDR3 nucleotides are TGCGCCAGCAGCTTCGGCAGCAACGAGCAGTACTTC.

The chain carries TRBV27 and TRBJ1-6, with D hard to call. Germline V gene sequence: CDR1 MNHEY, CDR2 SMNVEV (reference sequence). This CDR3 spans 16 amino acids. V lost 5 bases and J lost 0, with 11 bases in between. The CDR3 spells CASSRSGSSYNSPLHF. For the CDR3, the DNA is TGTGCCAGCAGTCGGTCGGGTAGCTCCTATAATTCACCCCTCCACTTT.

This clone was seen just once. V and J are TRBV19 and TRBJ2-7, with 8 positions matching TRBD1. Unmatched junction bases numbered 7, after V lost 1 base and J lost 5 bases. This CDR3 contains 15 residues. CDR1 and CDR2 from the germline V gene are LNHDA and SQIVND (reference sequence). The CDR3 DNA reads TGTGCCAGTAGTATAGGTACAGGGGGTCATCACGAGCAGTACTTC. Translation gives CASSIGTGGHHEQYF. The full variable domain, rest sourced from reference TRBV19 and TRBJ2-7, is DGGITQSPKYLFRKEGQNVTLSCEQNLNHDAMYWYRQDPGQGLRLIYYSQIVNDFQKGDIAEGYSVSREKKESFPLTVTSAQKNPTAFYLCASSIGTGGHHEQYFGPGTRLTVT.

The V and J genes are TRBV7-9 and TRBJ1-1; D might be TRBD1 (5 bases). The V end lost 0 bases, the J end lost 3 bases, and 8 bases lay between the germline ends. The CDR3 is 14 residues long. The germline V gene encodes CDR1 SEHNR and CDR2 FQNEAQ (reference sequence). CDR3 loop: CASSLALGDTEAFF. The CDR3 DNA reads TGTGCCAGCAGCTTAGCGTTGGGGGACACTGAAGCTTTCTTT.

V is TRBV4-1 and J is TRBJ1-4, with 12 bases matching TRBD1. This CDR3 contains 16 residues. Trimming removed 5 bases from V and 7 bases from J; junction bases left unmatched: 8. Germline loops: CDR1 MGHRA, CDR2 YSYEKL. The CDR3 protein is CASSWGTGGAGEKLFF. The CDR3 DNA is TGCGCCAGCAGCTGGGGGACAGGGGGCGCGGGTGAAAAACTGTTTTTT.

The chain couples TRBV5-6 to TRBJ2-7, with TRBD1 as a possible D gene (7 bases). Germline V gene sequence: CDR1 SGHDT, CDR2 YYEEEE. V was trimmed by 4 bases and J by 4 bases, leaving 18 bases between them. The CDR3 runs to 15 residues. CDR3 loop: CASSPRDSWPYEQYF. CDR3 DNA: TGTGCCAGCAGCCCGCGGGACAGTTGGCCGTACGAGCAGTACTTC.

This clone appeared once. The chain joins TRBV4-1 to TRBJ2-3; 11 bases match TRBD2. Germline values: CDR1 MGHRA, CDR2 YSYEKL. Trimming removed 3 bases from V and 0 bases from J; junction bases left unmatched: 8. The CDR3 length is 18 residues. The CDR3, as DNA: TGCGCCAGCAGCCAGAGACTAGCGGGGTTTTCTAGCACAGATACGCAGTATTTT. This gives the protein CASSQRLAGFSSTDTQYF.

The chain joins TRBV6-1 to TRBJ1-2; D is unresolved. V was pared by 4 bases and J by 0 bases, with 15 bases between. The CDR3 sequence is 16 residues long. Germline V gives CDR1 MNHNS, CDR2 SASEGT. CDR3 DNA: TGTGCCAGCAGTGTTATCAGTTGGGCGGCTAACTATGGCTACACCTTC. Amino acid sequence: CASSVISWAANYGYTF.

The chain carries TRBV10-2 and TRBJ2-4; unclear D gene. Trimming took 6 bases from V and 8 from J, leaving 14 bases between them. Looked up from germline, CDR1 is WSHSY and CDR2 is SAAADI. There are 13 residues in the CDR3. CDR3 DNA: TGCGCCAGCAGACCTGGGGTTAGAGACATTCAGTACTTC. It yields the protein CASRPGVRDIQYF.

The chain employs TRBV20-1 and TRBJ2-7, with D tentatively TRBD1 (5 bases). The CDR3 is 11 amino acids. Germline V gene sequence: CDR1 DFQATT, CDR2 SNEGSKA (reference sequence). V was shortened by 5 bases and J by 11 bases, with 16 bases between the two germline ends. Written as DNA, the CDR3 is TGCAGTGCTCCCGTTGGGGCCCCAGAGTACTTC. Residues: CSAPVGAPEYF.

V is TRBV6-4 and J is TRBJ1-6; unclear D gene. Germline-derived CDR1 and CDR2 are MRHNA and SNTAGT. The length of the CDR3 is 13 residues. V was pared by 0 bases and J by 7 bases, with 4 bases between. CDR3 amino acids: CASSDSGNSPLHF. The DNA of the CDR3 is TGTGCCAGCAGTGACTCGGGGAATTCACCCCTCCACTTT.

This clone was recorded once. This rearrangement joins TRBV5-1 to TRBJ2-7; no definite D call. The CDR3 sequence is 12 residues long. CDR1 and CDR2 (germline): SGHRS, YFSETQ. V lost 4 bases, J lost 4 bases, and 9 bases lay in between. The CDR3 is CASSTDHYEQYF. CDR3 DNA sequence: TGCGCCAGCAGCACAGACCATTACGAGCAGTACTTC. Combining the CDR3 with reference TRBV5-1 and TRBJ2-7 gives the whole variable domain KAGVTQTPRYLIKTRGQQVTLSCSPISGHRSVSWYQQTPGQGLQFLFEYFSETQRNKGNFPGRFSGRQFSNSRSEMNVSTLELGDSALYLCASSTDHYEQYFGPGTRLTVT.

This sequence joins TRBV29-1 and TRBJ2-2, with D uncertain. V was trimmed by 5 bases and J by 1 base, leaving 8 bases between them. The CDR3 is 13 residues long. The germline CDR1 and CDR2 sequences are SQVTM and ANQGSEA. The CDR3 coding sequence is TGCAGCGTTCGCCTTAAGAACACCGGGGAGCTGTTTTTT. This encodes CSVRLKNTGELFF.

The V gene is TRBV1, the J gene TRBJ1-2. TRBV1 is reported as a pseudogene. There are 16 residues in the CDR3. This CDR3 reads CTSSHAPGLIICGYTF. The CDR3 nucleotides are TGCACCAGCAGCCATGCACCGGGACTGATAATTTGTGGCTACACCTTC.

The chain combines TRBV5-4 with TRBJ1-4; weak D call: TRBD1 (5 bases). Germline loops: CDR1 SGHNT, CDR2 YYREEE (reference sequence). CDR3 length equals 14 residues. The V end lost 1 base, the J end lost 4 bases, and 8 bases lay between the germline ends. CDR3 in DNA: TGTGCCAGCAGCTTGTGGGGGAATAATGAAAAACTGTTTTTT. Residues: CASSLWGNNEKLFF. Full variable domain (remainder filled in from reference TRBV5-4 and TRBJ1-4): ETGVTQSPTHLIKTRGQQVTLRCSSQSGHNTVSWYQQALGQGPQFIFQYYREEENGRGNFPPRFSGLQFPNYSSELNVNALELDDSALYLCASSLWGNNEKLFFGSGTQLSVL.

The rearrangement joins TRBV7-8 to TRBJ2-7, with D unresolved. Germline V lookup: CDR1 SGHVS, CDR2 FQNEAQ. Trimming shortened V by 8 bases and J by 1 base, and 9 bases separated the two germline ends. The length of the CDR3 is 12 residues. Written as DNA, the CDR3 is TGTGCCAGCGGAAGGGCTTCCTACGAGCAGTACTTC. Amino acids: CASGRASYEQYF.